Shown below are 19 T cell receptor beta chains from a single sample sequenced in a study of T cell changes during pregnancy in multiple sclerosis. Clones were sequenced by immunoSEQ multiplex PCR, and TCRdb holds only the in-frame ones, with some missing. The sample records tens of thousands of clones, about 94% being singletons. This specimen was CD8+ T cells from peripheral blood mononuclear cells, taken after pregnancy. The source of these receptors is a female donor with multiple sclerosis, enrolled in a pregnancy study.

In its sample, this clone was seen once. The CDR3 DNA is TGTGCCAGCAGTGACTCGGGATCTAGCGGAGATACGCAGTATTTT. Translating gives CASSDSGSSGDTQYF. The V call is TRBV6-4, the J call TRBJ2-3; 7 positions agree with TRBD2. CDR1 MRHNA and CDR2 SNTAGT come from the germline V gene. The length of the CDR3 is 15 residues. The junction had 5 bases not matched to a gene; V was cut back by 0 bases and J by 5 bases.

The chain joins TRBV19 to TRBJ2-5; D might be TRBD2 (6 bases). V lost 7 bases, J lost 10 bases, and 16 bases lay in between. There are 12 residues in the CDR3. Germline CDR1 LNHDA, CDR2 SQIVND (reference sequence). CDR3 residues: CASMGLETDQYF. The CDR3, as DNA: TGTGCCAGTATGGGACTCGAGACGGACCAGTACTTC.

The chain recombines TRBV19 with TRBJ1-4, with D possibly being TRBD1 (6 bases). Germline V CDR1 and CDR2: LNHDA, SQIVND (reference sequence). The germline V and J ends were trimmed by 5 bases and 2 bases, with 18 bases remaining between them. The CDR3 sequence is 17 residues long. The CDR3 sequence: CASSARTLGATNEKLFF. The CDR3 DNA is TGTGCCAGTAGTGCCCGGACCTTGGGGGCGACTAATGAAAAACTGTTTTTT.

The rearrangement links TRBV13 to TRBJ2-3; D is perhaps TRBD2 (5 bases). Germline-derived CDR1 and CDR2 are PRHDT and FYEKMQ (reference sequence). V was trimmed by 2 bases and J by 2 bases, leaving 8 bases between them. The CDR3 spans 14 residues. CDR3 DNA: TGTGCCAGCAGCTTATGGACTTCCACAGATACGCAGTATTTT. Encoded protein: CASSLWTSTDTQYF.

In DNA form, the CDR3 reads TGTGCCAGCAGCCCAGGACAGGGCGGTGAGCAGTTCTTC. It yields the protein CASSPGQGGEQFF. The chain employs TRBV11-2 and TRBJ2-1; 8 nucleotides line up with TRBD1. The CDR3 is made up of 13 amino acids. After removal of 5 bases from V and 9 bases from J, the junction contained 6 bases not matched to a gene. CDR1 SGHAT and CDR2 FQNNGV come from the germline V gene. The whole variable domain, remainder taken from reference TRBV11-2 and TRBJ2-1, is EAGVAQSPRYKIIEKRQSVAFWCNPISGHATLYWYQQILGQGPKLLIQFQNNGVVDDSQLPKDRFSAERLKGVDSTLKIQPAKLEDSAVYLCASSPGQGGEQFFGPGTRLTVL.

V is TRBV4-1 and J is TRBJ2-3, with 8 bases that match TRBD2. V was clipped by 4 bases and J by 0 bases; unmatched bases: 6. Germline V gene sequence: CDR1 MGHRA, CDR2 YSYEKL. CDR3 length equals 16 residues. This chain's CDR3 is CASSPRLAGSTDTQYF. In DNA form, the CDR3 reads TGCGCCAGCAGCCCCCGGCTAGCGGGTAGCACAGATACGCAGTATTTT.

This clone was seen just once. In nucleotides, the CDR3 is TGTGCCAGCAGCCCCTTGGGGCTAGCGGGGCCCCCTAATGAGCAGTTCTTC. Its translation is CASSPLGLAGPPNEQFF. The rearrangement links TRBV7-9 to TRBJ2-1; TRBD2 matches 9 bases. The J segment lost 7 bases and the V segment lost 5 bases, leaving 15 bases of the junction unmatched. The CDR3 loop spans 17 amino acids. Germline V CDR1 and CDR2: SEHNR, FQNEAQ (reference sequence).

The genes are TRBV7-8 and TRBJ2-7; tentatively, D is TRBD2 (5 bases). The CDR3 extends over 14 amino acids. Germline CDR1 is SGHVS and CDR2 is FQNEAQ. The V and J ends lost 3 bases and 2 bases respectively, with 11 bases between them. The CDR3 nucleotides are TGTGCCAGCAGCTTTCCGGGATCGGCCTACGAGCAGTACTTC. It codes for CASSFPGSAYEQYF.

This clone was seen only once. The gene calls are TRBV5-1 and TRBJ2-7, with 8 bases that match TRBD1. Germline V CDR1 and CDR2: SGHRS, YFSETQ. The V gene end was trimmed by 0 bases and the J gene end by 7 bases; junction bases not matched to a gene: 9. This CDR3 is built from 15 residues. The CDR3, as DNA: TGCGCCAGCAGCTTGGACGGCAGGGGGCGGTTGGAGCAGTACTTC. Translated, it gives CASSLDGRGRLEQYF.

The chain joins TRBV4-1 to TRBJ2-2; 7 positions match TRBD1. The CDR3 loop spans 17 amino acids. V was clipped by 0 bases and J by 4 bases; unmatched bases: 8. Germline CDR1 MGHRA, CDR2 YSYEKL. The CDR3 sequence: CASSQDWNRGFTGELFF. CDR3 nucleotides: TGCGCCAGCAGCCAAGATTGGAACAGGGGATTCACCGGGGAGCTGTTTTTT.

This clone occurred once. The rearrangement uses TRBV9 and TRBJ2-7; tentative D call: TRBD2 (5 bases). The CDR3 runs to 15 residues. The germline V gene encodes CDR1 SGDLS and CDR2 YYNGEE. Trimming cost V 0 bases and J 5 bases, with 15 bases left between them. CDR3 DNA sequence: TGTGCCAGCAGCGTAGCGGGGTCTAGCCCCAACGAGCAGTACTTC. This gives the protein CASSVAGSSPNEQYF. Combining the CDR3 with reference TRBV9 and TRBJ2-7 gives the whole variable domain DSGVTQTPKHLITATGQRVTLRCSPRSGDLSVYWYQQSLDQGLQFLIQYYNGEERAKGNILERFSAQQFPDLHSELNLSSLELGDSALYFCASSVAGSSPNEQYFGPGTRLTVT.

The chain employs TRBV10-3 and TRBJ1-2; a possible D gene is TRBD1 (6 bases). CDR1 ENHRY and CDR2 SYGVKD come from the germline V gene. This CDR3 contains 13 residues. V lost 8 bases, J lost 4 bases, and 14 bases lay in between. The CDR3 loop is CAIGSGAVYGYTF. Here the CDR3 DNA reads TGTGCCATCGGGTCAGGGGCTGTCTATGGCTACACCTTC.

The chain joins TRBV27 to TRBJ2-3; 7 bases match TRBD2. V lost 4 bases to trimming and J lost 3 bases; unmatched junction nucleotides: 13. This CDR3 has 17 amino acids. Per the germline V gene, CDR1 is MNHEY and CDR2 is SMNVEV (reference sequence). In DNA, the CDR3 is TGTGCCAGCAGTTCCCCACCGTTGAGTAGCGGGACAGATACGCAGTATTTT. Protein sequence: CASSSPPLSSGTDTQYF.

CDR3 amino acids: CASSDRVDNQPQHF. In DNA, the CDR3 is TGTGCCAGCAGTGACAGGGTCGACAATCAGCCCCAGCATTTT. The V gene is TRBV6-1, the J gene TRBJ1-5, with a weak D call TRBD1 (5 bases). The CDR3 is 14 residues long. Between the trimmed V and J ends, which lost 3 bases and 3 bases, there was a span of 9 bases. From germline, CDR1 is MNHNS and CDR2 SASEGT.

The rearrangement uses TRBV5-1 and TRBJ2-7; 7 positions match TRBD1. The V segment lost 4 bases and the J segment 3 bases; nucleotides outside the gene matches: 13. This CDR3 contains 16 residues. The germline V gene encodes CDR1 SGHRS and CDR2 YFSETQ. This CDR3 is CASSPRTDRARYEQYF. The DNA for the CDR3 is TGCGCCAGCAGCCCCAGGACCGACAGGGCCCGCTACGAGCAGTACTTC.

The V gene is TRBV4-3, the J gene TRBJ1-1; TRBD1 is a possible D gene (6 bases). Germline loops: CDR1 LGHNA, CDR2 YSLEER. V lost 1 base to trimming and J lost 5 bases, with 11 bases between them. The CDR3 loop spans 14 amino acids. The CDR3 loop is CASSQVWGRTEAFF. CDR3 nucleotide sequence: TGCGCCAGCAGCCAAGTGTGGGGGCGGACTGAAGCTTTCTTT.

V and J are TRBV11-2 and TRBJ1-2, with 10 bases lining up with TRBD1. CDR1 SGHAT and CDR2 FQNNGV come from the germline V gene. This CDR3 is 15 amino acids long. The V gene end was trimmed by 1 base and the J gene end by 2 bases; junction bases not matched to a gene: 1. The CDR3 spells CASSLGQGANYGYTF. The CDR3 DNA follows: TGTGCCAGCAGCTTAGGACAGGGGGCGAACTATGGCTACACCTTC.

This clone was seen once. The chain joins TRBV7-2 to TRBJ1-4; D is unresolved. Looked up from germline, CDR1 is SGHTA and CDR2 is FQGNSA. V dropped 1 base and J dropped 8 bases, with 5 bases sitting between them. The CDR3 covers 12 residues. This chain's CDR3 is CASSLGGEKLFF. CDR3 nucleotides: TGTGCCAGCAGCTTAGGAGGCGAAAAACTGTTTTTT.

This clone came up once. V and J are TRBV6-1 and TRBJ1-2; weak D call: TRBD1 (6 bases). V was pared by 1 base and J by 0 bases, with 15 bases between. The CDR3 is 17 amino acids. The germline CDR1 and CDR2 sequences are MNHNS and SASEGT. The CDR3, as DNA: TGTGCCAGCAGTGAAGGCAGGGGCCCCCAACCTAACTATGGCTACACCTTC. This codes for CASSEGRGPQPNYGYTF.